Each of the 26 T cell receptor beta chains below was sequenced from the same sample in a study of blood T cell repertoires in COVID-19. Using immunoSEQ multiplex PCR, the repertoire was profiled, and TCRdb retains in-frame clones only, with some absent. The table includes around 170,000 clones, about 89% detected once. Source material: peripheral blood. These receptors were collected from a man in his 60s with acute or convalescent COVID-19.

The V call is TRBV10-3, the J call TRBJ1-3; D ambiguous. V was pared by 6 bases and J by 4 bases, with 19 bases between. The CDR3 has 16 amino acids. Germline V gene lookup returns CDR1 ENHRY and CDR2 SYGVKD. The CDR3 protein is CAISPATGLRGNTIYF. The CDR3 nucleotides are TGTGCCATCAGCCCCGCTACGGGGTTGAGAGGAAACACCATATATTTT.

The chain joins TRBV6-2 or TRBV6-3 to TRBJ2-3; 9 positions agree with TRBD2. Losses at the gene ends were 3 bases for V and 1 base for J; bases not matched to a gene: 5. The CDR3 consists of 16 residues. Per the germline V gene, CDR1 is MNHEY and CDR2 is SVGEGT. CDR3 loop: CASSYASGVGTDTQYF. CDR3 DNA: TGTGCCAGCAGTTATGCTAGCGGGGTTGGCACAGATACGCAGTATTTT.

The V and J genes are TRBV3-1 (or the pseudogene TRBV3-2) and TRBJ1-1; 10 nucleotides line up with TRBD1. Germline lookup yields CDR1 LGHDT and CDR2 YNNKEL (reference sequence). Germline trimming cut 5 bases from V and 5 bases from J; bases unmatched to any gene: 14. The CDR3 totals 17 residues. CDR3 protein: CASSYYPGQGRRTEAFF. Written as DNA, the CDR3 is TGTGCCAGCAGCTATTACCCGGGACAGGGGAGAAGGACTGAAGCTTTCTTT.

The chain employs TRBV10-1 and TRBJ1-1; 8 bases agree with TRBD1. The germline CDR1 and CDR2 sequences are WNHNN and SYGVQD (reference sequence). The CDR3 runs to 13 residues. V was clipped by 6 bases and J by 6 bases; unmatched bases: 6. The CDR3 here is CASRDRAGAEAFF. CDR3 bases: TGCGCCAGCAGGGACAGGGCAGGAGCTGAAGCTTTCTTT.

This chain joins TRBV5-8 and TRBJ1-1, with TRBD1 as a possible D gene (6 bases). CDR3 length equals 15 residues. V lost 6 bases to trimming and J lost 4 bases, with 19 bases between them. The germline V gene encodes CDR1 SGHTS and CDR2 YDEGEE. The CDR3 sequence: CASNPRGAGTTEAFF. The CDR3 bases are TGTGCCAGCAACCCCCGGGGGGCAGGAACCACTGAAGCTTTCTTT.

The chain uses TRBV15 and TRBJ1-2; TRBD1 matches 7 bases. The CDR3 totals 16 residues. Germline-derived CDR1 and CDR2 are LNHNV and YYDKDF (reference sequence). With 0 bases clipped from V and 8 bases from J, the junction kept 12 bases outside the gene matches. CDR3: CATSRDVLSAGGGYTF. DNA of the CDR3: TGTGCCACCAGCAGAGATGTTCTATCGGCAGGGGGAGGCTACACCTTC.

The genes are TRBV19 and TRBJ1-6, with 7 bases identical to TRBD1. With V trimmed by 7 bases and J by 0 bases, 15 bases remained unmatched. In germline, CDR1 is LNHDA, CDR2 SQIVND (reference sequence). This CDR3 spans 19 amino acids. The CDR3 DNA sequence: TGTGCCAGTAACCTACAGGGGTCGGCTGGGAGCTCCTATAATTCACCCCTCCACTTT. Its translation: CASNLQGSAGSSYNSPLHF.

The chain has TRBV7-8 and TRBJ1-1; no definite D call. Germline CDR1 reads SGHVS; CDR2 reads FQNEAQ. With 0 bases removed from V and 5 bases from J, the gap between germline ends came to 16 bases. The CDR3 contains 16 residues. CDR3 DNA sequence: TGTGCCAGCAGCTTAGCGGCGCTACTCTCGGGGACTGAAGCTTTCTTT. Translated: CASSLAALLSGTEAFF.

The J gene is TRBJ1-3, the V gene TRBV5-1; TRBD1 matches at 8 bases. The germline CDR1 and CDR2 sequences are SGHRS and YFSETQ. This CDR3 is built from 16 residues. V trimming: 0 bases; J trimming: 4 bases; junction bases outside the gene matches: 6. For the CDR3, the DNA is TGCGCCAGCAGCTTGGCCTTCGGGACAGGAGGAAACACCATATATTTT. Encoded protein: CASSLAFGTGGNTIYF.

V and J are TRBV30 and TRBJ2-4, with unresolved D. V was shortened by 1 base and J by 7 bases, with 20 bases between the two germline ends. The CDR3 is made up of 16 amino acids. Germline V lookup: CDR1 GTSNPN, CDR2 SVGIG (reference sequence). DNA for the CDR3: TGTGCCTGGAGTGCATCCGTCACGTCCCTTAGTAACATTCAGTACTTC. Its translation is CAWSASVTSLSNIQYF.

The CDR3 sequence: CASSPTGGTPYEQYF. CDR3 sequence (DNA): TGTGCCAGCTCACCGACAGGGGGCACGCCTTACGAGCAGTACTTC. V usage is TRBV18 and J usage is TRBJ2-7; 10 nucleotides align to TRBD1. V lost 3 bases, J lost 4 bases, and 6 bases stayed unmatched. The CDR3 covers 15 residues. CDR1 is KGHSH, CDR2 LQKENI, per germline.

The rearrangement uses TRBV6-5 and TRBJ2-1, with TRBD1 matching 9 bases. V trimming: 8 bases; J trimming: 8 bases; junction bases outside the gene matches: 13. There are 15 residues in the CDR3. Germline V gives CDR1 MNHEY, CDR2 SVGAGI. The CDR3 nucleotides read TGTGCCAGCCGCTCCCCTACAGGGGGCGTGGATGAGCAGTTCTTC. Residues: CASRSPTGGVDEQFF.

The CDR3 protein is CATSSFNRGGGTEAFF. DNA of the CDR3: TGTGCCACCAGCAGTTTCAATAGGGGGGGCGGCACTGAAGCTTTCTTT. The chain employs TRBV15 and TRBJ1-1, with D maybe TRBD1 (6 bases). Germline assignment: CDR1 LNHNV and CDR2 YYDKDF (reference sequence). V was cut by 3 bases and J by 4 bases, with 18 bases left in between. This CDR3 has 16 residues.

This clone has just a few counts. The chain is built from TRBV7-3 and TRBJ1-2, with 9 bases that match TRBD1. The CDR3 is 17 amino acids. Germline CDR1 SGHTA, CDR2 FQGTGA. J gave up 7 bases and V 5 bases, and 17 bases lay outside the gene matches. CDR3 residues: CASSPDRSDRGDGGYTF. The CDR3 nucleotides read TGTGCCAGCAGCCCGGACCGATCGGACAGGGGAGACGGTGGCTACACCTTC.

V usage is TRBV19 and J usage is TRBJ2-1; 7 bases agree with TRBD2. The CDR3 runs 16 residues. V lost 7 bases to trimming and J lost 2 bases; unmatched junction nucleotides: 11. Germline V gene sequence: CDR1 LNHDA, CDR2 SQIVND (reference sequence). CDR3 loop: CASKDGRAGTYNEQFF. DNA of the CDR3: TGTGCCAGTAAGGATGGGAGGGCGGGGACCTACAATGAGCAGTTCTTC.

V gene TRBV6-6 combines with J gene TRBJ2-5, with D perhaps matching TRBD2 (5 bases). Trimming pared 2 bases from V and 4 bases from J, leaving 17 bases between. Germline V gene sequence: CDR1 MNHNY, CDR2 SVGAGI (reference sequence). CDR3 length: 16 amino acids. In DNA form, the CDR3 reads TGTGCCAGCAGTTACGGGTTGAGTGCTCGGGGAGAGACCCAGTACTTC. This gives the protein CASSYGLSARGETQYF.

As DNA, the CDR3 is TGTGCCAGCAGTGACGACAGCTCCTTAATAATATCAAATCAGCCCCAGCATTTT. Amino acids: CASSDDSSLIISNQPQHF. V and J are TRBV2 and TRBJ1-5, with D possibly TRBD1 on 5 matching bases. This CDR3 region has 18 residues. V was cut by 3 bases and J by 4 bases, with 22 bases left in between. CDR1 and CDR2 from the germline V gene are SNHLY and FYNNEI.

The chain links TRBV2 to TRBJ2-7; a weak D match, TRBD1 (6 bases). The CDR3 covers 13 residues. The germline gives CDR1 SNHLY, CDR2 FYNNEI. Deletions cut 5 bases from V and 6 bases from J, with 14 bases between. This CDR3 is CASSPTGIGEQYF. CDR3 sequence (DNA): TGTGCCAGCAGTCCTACAGGGATCGGCGAGCAGTACTTC.

This clone was detected only once. The V and J genes are TRBV11-2 and TRBJ2-7; D possibly corresponds to TRBD1 (6 bases). The CDR3 consists of 14 residues. The germline V gene encodes CDR1 SGHAT and CDR2 FQNNGV. Trimming cost V 8 bases and J 5 bases, with 19 bases left between them. The CDR3 DNA is TGTGCCAGCGTACCACAGGGTTGGGTCGACGAGCAGTACTTC. Protein product: CASVPQGWVDEQYF.

The chain joins TRBV7-8 to TRBJ1-5; D is unclear. Germline V gives CDR1 SGHVS, CDR2 FQNEAQ. This CDR3 contains 12 residues. Trimming removed 1 base from V and 8 bases from J, with 6 bases in between. The CDR3 sequence is CASSLGGEPQHF. The CDR3 DNA reads as TGTGCCAGCAGCTTAGGCGGTGAGCCCCAGCATTTT.

The rearrangement joins TRBV9 to TRBJ2-7, with TRBD2 identical over 8 bases. The germline V gene has CDR1 SGDLS and CDR2 YYNGEE. V lost 3 bases, J lost 4 bases, and 6 bases stayed unmatched. The CDR3 is 14 residues long. DNA for the CDR3: TGTGCCAGCAGCGCCGCGGGACTAGGTTACGAGCAGTACTTC. This sequence encodes CASSAAGLGYEQYF.

This sequence joins TRBV19 and TRBJ1-3; maybe TRBD1 (5 bases). CDR1 LNHDA and CDR2 SQIVND come from the germline V gene (reference sequence). This CDR3 is 16 amino acids long. Trimming shortened V by 5 bases and J by 0 bases, and 14 bases separated the two germline ends. CDR3 region: CASSPYRPDSGNTIYF. The CDR3 DNA is TGTGCCAGTAGTCCTTACAGGCCCGACTCTGGAAACACCATATATTTT.

CDR3 sequence: CSVQTNTEAFF. The CDR3 region has the DNA TGCAGCGTTCAAACAAACACTGAAGCTTTCTTT. The genes are TRBV29-1 and TRBJ1-1; D is unclear. Germline assignment: CDR1 SQVTM and CDR2 ANQGSEA. This CDR3 has 11 amino acids. V gave up 5 bases and J gave up 2 bases, with 6 bases separating them.

The chain couples TRBV12-5 to TRBJ1-2; D is unclear. The CDR3 has 15 amino acids. Germline V CDR1 and CDR2: LGHNT, FRNRAP. Trimming pared 5 bases from V and 1 base from J, leaving 14 bases between. DNA of the CDR3: TGTGCTAGTGGTGGCTTTGCGGGTCTTAACTATGGCTACACCTTC. Protein sequence: CASGGFAGLNYGYTF.

The chain uses TRBV30 and TRBJ2-2, with no clear D. Deletions cut 0 bases from V and 5 bases from J, with 7 bases between. The CDR3 sequence is 13 residues long. Germline CDR1 is GTSNPN and CDR2 is SVGIG (reference sequence). The CDR3 spells CAWSVLMTGELFF. The CDR3 coding sequence is TGTGCCTGGAGTGTACTAATGACCGGGGAGCTGTTTTTT.

The rearrangement links TRBV4-1 to TRBJ1-3; no firm D call. The CDR3 is 16 amino acids. Germline V lookup: CDR1 MGHRA, CDR2 YSYEKL. V lost 3 bases to trimming and J lost 4 bases, with 16 bases between them. CDR3 in amino acids: CASSHPPRGVGNTIYF. CDR3 nucleotide sequence: TGCGCCAGCAGCCACCCACCGCGAGGTGTCGGAAACACCATATATTTT.